This entry lists 23 T cell receptor beta chains sequenced from one sample in a study of T-cell reconstitution after alpha-beta-depleted transplantation in children. TCRbeta library preparation incorporated unique molecular identifiers. Each CDR3 protein is one row after TCRdb ran MiXCR on the PCR reads. This sample carries more than 150,000 distinct CDR3 sequences, approximately 7% of them seen once, and the ten largest clones take 3%. The material was PBMCs from the stem cell graft donor, obtained from the stem cell graft. The receptor set was obtained from a human donor who donated a stem cell graft to a child with Wiskott-Aldrich syndrome.

This clonotype was observed many times. This chain uses TRBV29-1 with TRBJ2-2; 12 bases fit TRBD2. After removal of 4 bases from V and 5 bases from J, the junction contained 8 bases not matched to a gene. There are 16 residues in the CDR3. Germline V lookup: CDR1 SQVTM, CDR2 ANQGSEA. The CDR3 is CSVVLAGGPRTGELFF. CDR3 sequence (DNA): TGCAGCGTTGTGCTAGCGGGAGGGCCTCGGACCGGGGAGCTGTTTTTT.

This clonotype was seen only a few times. J is TRBJ1-1 and V is TRBV6-2 or TRBV6-3, with 9 bases lining up with TRBD1. There are 16 residues in the CDR3. The germline V gene has CDR1 MNHEY and CDR2 SVGEGT. V gave up 7 bases and J gave up 8 bases; unmatched junction bases: 17. CDR3 DNA: TGTGCCAGCATCCCGTCCCCCGGAGCCACAGGGGGCGAAGCTTTCTTT. Protein product: CASIPSPGATGGEAFF.

This clonotype was detected ten times or more. The chain combines TRBV7-9 with TRBJ2-5, with D unclear. The germline V gene encodes CDR1 SEHNR and CDR2 FQNEAQ (reference sequence). The length of the CDR3 is 17 residues. Trimming removed 5 bases at V and 2 bases at J, with 21 bases between. The CDR3 protein is CASSHSVLTQEQETQYF. CDR3 DNA: TGTGCCAGCAGCCACTCAGTCTTGACACAAGAGCAAGAGACCCAGTACTTC.

This clonotype was counted only a few times. The rearrangement links TRBV27 to TRBJ1-2; D is possibly TRBD1 (5 bases). The CDR3 length is 15 residues. Germline values: CDR1 MNHEY, CDR2 SMNVEV (reference sequence). V lost 6 bases and J lost 2, with 16 bases in between. The CDR3 is CASRIEAGTNYGYTF. The CDR3, as DNA: TGTGCCAGCAGGATAGAAGCCGGGACCAACTATGGCTACACCTTC.

The sample holds many counts of this clonotype. The V gene is TRBV7-2, the J gene TRBJ2-2, with 13 bases aligning to TRBD2. Germline V lookup: CDR1 SGHTA, CDR2 FQGNSA. The CDR3 sequence is 17 residues long. The V and J ends lost 5 bases and 7 bases, in that order; junction bases with no gene match: 10. CDR3 region: CASSRLAGGGGIGELFF. CDR3 nucleotide sequence: TGTGCCAGCAGCCGACTAGCGGGGGGCGGAGGGATCGGGGAGCTGTTTTTT.

This clonotype was recorded many times. The rearrangement uses TRBV20-1 and TRBJ1-1; a possible D gene is TRBD1 (5 bases). This CDR3 is built from 13 residues. V lost 2 bases to trimming and J lost 1 base, with 8 bases between them. From germline, CDR1 is DFQATT and CDR2 SNEGSKA (reference sequence). The DNA for the CDR3 is TGCAGTGCTAGACCAGGGACGAACACTGAAGCTTTCTTT. Translated: CSARPGTNTEAFF.

The genes are TRBV7-9 and TRBJ1-4, with D uncertain. The CDR3 is 12 residues long. Germline V lookup: CDR1 SEHNR, CDR2 FQNEAQ (reference sequence). The CDR3 region has the DNA TGTGTCGAGAGCGCAACTAATGAAAAACTGTTTTTT. It encodes CVESATNEKLFF.

V usage is TRBV7-9 and J usage is TRBJ1-3; the match to TRBD1 covers 7 bases. The CDR3 loop spans 16 amino acids. Germline V gene data show CDR1 as SEHNR and CDR2 as FQNEAQ (reference sequence). J lost 2 bases, V lost 5 bases, and 9 bases had no gene match. In DNA, the CDR3 is TGTGCCAGCAGCCATAAATCCCAGGGGGCTGGAAACACCATATATTTT. It encodes CASSHKSQGAGNTIYF.

This clonotype was found a few times. This rearrangement joins TRBV5-1 to TRBJ2-2, with TRBD1 matching over 9 bases. CDR1 is SGHRS and CDR2 is YFSETQ in the germline V gene. The ends lost 4 bases at V and 0 bases at J; junction bases unmatched: 7. The CDR3 runs to 17 residues. This CDR3 is CASSVGQGSPNTGELFF. The CDR3 DNA follows: TGCGCCAGCAGCGTGGGACAGGGCAGCCCGAACACCGGGGAGCTGTTTTTT.

Many counts were recorded for this clonotype. The rearrangement links TRBV7-9 to TRBJ2-3; unclear D gene. The CDR3 is made up of 12 amino acids. Germline V gene lookup returns CDR1 SEHNR and CDR2 FQNEAQ (reference sequence). The V end was cut by 8 bases, the J end by 4 bases, with 10 bases between. In DNA form, the CDR3 reads TGTGCCAGCTGGGTCCCGGCAGATACGCAGTATTTT. Protein sequence: CASWVPADTQYF.

In its sample, this clonotype was seen many times. The chain recombines TRBV29-1 with TRBJ1-5; TRBD1 is a possible D gene (6 bases). V was clipped by 5 bases and J by 6 bases, with 20 bases between them. Germline V gene lookup returns CDR1 SQVTM and CDR2 ANQGSEA. The CDR3 totals 15 residues. CDR3 in amino acids: CSVTSTTGAAQPQHF. The DNA for the CDR3 is TGCAGCGTTACATCAACGACAGGTGCAGCTCAGCCCCAGCATTTT. Full variable domain (outside the CDR3, taken from reference TRBV29-1 and TRBJ1-5): SAVISQKPSRDICQRGTSLTIQCQVDSQVTMMFWYRQQPGQSLTLIATANQGSEATYESGFVIDKFPISRPNLTFSTLTVSNMSPEDSSIYLCSVTSTTGAAQPQHFGDGTRLSIL.

This clonotype was detected many times. The chain carries TRBV2 and TRBJ2-7; D is uncertain. V was trimmed by 10 bases and J by 3 bases, leaving 10 bases between them. The CDR3 is 11 residues long. Germline V CDR1 and CDR2: SNHLY, FYNNEI. CDR3: CANPDGYEQYF. CDR3 coding DNA: TGTGCCAATCCGGACGGCTACGAGCAGTACTTC.

The rearrangement uses TRBV23-1 and TRBJ2-2, with a tentative D call TRBD2 (5 bases). TRBV23-1 qualifies as an ORF whose function is uncertain. V lost 8 bases and J 4 bases, leaving 8 bases between the germline ends. The CDR3 is 12 residues long. CDR3 sequence (DNA): TGCGCCAGCCCGGACTGCACCGGGGAGCTGTTTTTT. Translation: CASPDCTGELFF.

This clonotype was counted at least ten times. This chain uses TRBV3-1 with TRBJ1-5; D ambiguous. The V end lost 0 bases, the J end lost 1 base, and 4 bases lay between the germline ends. Germline V lookup: CDR1 LGHDT, CDR2 YNNKEL (reference sequence). The CDR3 consists of 14 residues. Written as DNA, the CDR3 is TGTGCCAGCAGCCAAGACTACAGCAATCAGCCCCAGCATTTT. It encodes CASSQDYSNQPQHF. Full variable domain (outside the CDR3, taken from reference TRBV3-1 and TRBJ1-5): DTAVSQTPKYLVTQMGNDKSIKCEQNLGHDTMYWYKQDSKKFLKIMFSYNNKELIINETVPNRFSPKSPDKAHLNLHINSLELGDSAVYFCASSQDYSNQPQHFGDGTRLSIL.

This clonotype was counted at least ten times. J is TRBJ1-2 and V is TRBV5-1; D possibly corresponds to TRBD1 (5 bases). This CDR3 is 14 amino acids long. Trimming removed 7 bases at V and 3 bases at J, with 16 bases between. Germline V CDR1 and CDR2: SGHRS, YFSETQ. CDR3 in DNA: TGCGCCAGCTCCCCCAGCGGGGGAGACTATGGCTACACCTTC. This sequence encodes CASSPSGGDYGYTF.

This clonotype was detected ten times or more. The CDR3 loop reads CASSLYSGAQETQYF. The CDR3, as DNA: TGTGCCAGCAGCTTGTACTCGGGGGCCCAAGAGACCCAGTACTTC. V gene TRBV7-7 combines with J gene TRBJ2-5; D is perhaps TRBD1 or TRBD2 (6 bases each). V gave up 3 bases and J gave up 1 base, with 12 bases separating them. The CDR3 consists of 15 residues. Germline assignment: CDR1 SSHAT and CDR2 FNYEAQ (reference sequence). Combining the CDR3 with reference TRBV7-7 and TRBJ2-5 gives the whole variable domain GAGVSQSPRYKVTKRGQDVTLRCDPISSHATLYWYQQALGQGPEFLTYFNYEAQPDKSGLPSDRFSAERPEGSISTLTIQRTEQRDSAMYRCASSLYSGAQETQYFGPGTRLLVL.

This clonotype has a count of ten or more. The chain couples TRBV6-5 to TRBJ2-7; weak D call: TRBD1 (5 bases). The CDR3 extends over 17 amino acids. V lost 2 bases, J lost 3 bases, and 20 bases lay in between. The V gene's germline CDR1 is MNHEY and CDR2 SVGAGI. The CDR3 coding sequence is TGTGCCAGCAGTTACGATCGAAGGACACCAAATTTCTACGAGCAGTACTTC. Translated: CASSYDRRTPNFYEQYF.

This clonotype was seen ten or more times. The chain combines TRBV29-1 with TRBJ1-2, with 9 bases that match TRBD1. CDR3 length: 13 amino acids. Germline CDR1 is SQVTM and CDR2 is ANQGSEA. V lost 5 bases and J lost 8; bases outside the gene matches: 9. CDR3 sequence: CSVPRDRVGGYTF. CDR3 nucleotide sequence: TGCAGCGTTCCTCGGGACAGGGTGGGCGGCTACACCTTC.

The table lists this clonotype with many counts. The chain has TRBV5-1 and TRBJ2-3, with D possibly being TRBD1 or TRBD2 (5 bases each). Per the germline V gene, CDR1 is SGHRS and CDR2 is YFSETQ. This CDR3 comprises 11 residues. The germline V and J ends were trimmed by 6 bases and 6 bases, with 8 bases remaining between them. The CDR3 DNA sequence: TGCGCCAGCAACTGGGGGGATACGCAGTATTTT. Protein product: CASNWGDTQYF.

This clonotype has a count of ten or more. V and J are TRBV5-5 and TRBJ2-3; 12 bases map to TRBD2. CDR3 length equals 16 residues. Germline loops: CDR1 SGHKS, CDR2 YYEKEE (reference sequence). V was pared by 3 bases and J by 3 bases, with 5 bases of the junction left unmatched. CDR3 DNA: TGTGCCAGCAGCTACCTGACTAGCGGGAGTACAGATACGCAGTATTTT. Amino acids: CASSYLTSGSTDTQYF.

This clonotype was found many times. The chain uses TRBV5-1 and TRBJ2-1; 10 bases agree with TRBD2. J lost 9 bases, V lost 7 bases, and 10 bases had no gene match. This CDR3 spans 14 amino acids. CDR1 and CDR2 from the germline V gene are SGHRS and YFSETQ. As DNA, the CDR3 is TGCGCCAGCGACCTAGCGGGAGCCGATGGTGAGCAGTTCTTC. Its translation is CASDLAGADGEQFF.

This clonotype has a handful of counts. The chain employs TRBV7-9 and TRBJ2-7; weak D call: TRBD1 (6 bases). The CDR3 totals 14 residues. The germline CDR1 and CDR2 sequences are SEHNR and FQNEAQ (reference sequence). V was shortened by 4 bases and J by 2 bases, with 12 bases between the two germline ends. The CDR3 coding sequence is TGTGCCAGCAGCTCCACAGGGACCCCCTACGAGCAGTACTTC. Residues: CASSSTGTPYEQYF.

This clonotype was found many times. The germline gene is not matched at one end of the junction; a read error may be the cause. This chain links TRBV5-1 with TRBJ2-7, with D perhaps TRBD1 or TRBD2 (5 bases each). This CDR3 contains 16 residues. From germline, CDR1 is SGHRS and CDR2 YFSETQ. The CDR3 protein is CVSSLTSGPGGYEQYF. The CDR3 DNA reads as TGCGTCAGCAGCTTGACTTCCGGCCCTGGGGGCTACGAGCAGTACTTC.